The clone carrying this T cell receptor beta chain was picked up many times. Its specificity is not known. The CDR3 is cut off 3 residues early in the read; its end comes from the germline J gene. Caucasian heritage predominated among both patients and controls. Each donor provided 5 to 8 ml of heparinized whole blood. V was clipped by 4 bases and J by 3 bases, with 15 bases between them. CDR3 length: 14 residues. Per the germline V gene, CDR1 is DFQATT and CDR2 is SNEGSKA (reference sequence). This entry is derived from a study of T cell clonality in common variable immunodeficiency. Assay: immunoSEQ multiplex PCR; the TCRdb copy retains only in-frame clones and omits some. The record shows approximately 64,000 clones for this sample, with no singletons present. Study-wide results and caveats: CVID patient heterogeneity limited repertoire-clinical complication correlations. Fewer TCRbeta clones were shared among CVID subjects than controls.

The specimen sequenced was peripheral blood mononuclear cells. This TCR was sampled from a person between 18 and 75 years old in good health. The chain carries TRBV20-1 and TRBJ1-1, with unresolved D. CDR3 DNA (partial): TGCAGTGCTACCAACTTGTTCCGAGACACTGAA. Translated, it gives CSATNLFRDTE. The full CDR3 protein reads CSATNLFRDTEAFF.